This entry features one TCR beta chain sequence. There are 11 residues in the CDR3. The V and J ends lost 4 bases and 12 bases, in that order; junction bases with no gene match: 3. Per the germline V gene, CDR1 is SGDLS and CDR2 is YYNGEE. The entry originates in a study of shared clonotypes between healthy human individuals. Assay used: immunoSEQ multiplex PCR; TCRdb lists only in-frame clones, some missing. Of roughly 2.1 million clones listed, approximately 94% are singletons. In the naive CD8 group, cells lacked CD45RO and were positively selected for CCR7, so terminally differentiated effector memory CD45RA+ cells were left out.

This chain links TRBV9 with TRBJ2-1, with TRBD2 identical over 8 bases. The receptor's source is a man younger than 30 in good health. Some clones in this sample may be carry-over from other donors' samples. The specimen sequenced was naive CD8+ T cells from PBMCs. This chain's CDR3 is CASSPGLGQFF. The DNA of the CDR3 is TGTGCCAGCAGCCCGGGACTAGGGCAGTTCTTC.